The 15 T cell receptor beta chains below come from one sample, sequenced in a study of T cell repertoires in cytomegalovirus infection. Antigens of these TCRs are unknown. TCRdb re-analysed the reads in MiXCR, keeping a single row per CDR3 protein. The sample lists around 340,000 distinct CDR3 sequences; 25% to 35% were seen once. The specimen comprised cultured PBMCs, sampled from culture after CMV antigen stimulation. Receptors were obtained from a human donor in good health (CMV status not recorded). Some clones in this sample may be carry-over from other donors' samples.

This clonotype was seen more than once but under ten times. This chain uses TRBV11-2 with TRBJ1-1, with a possible D match to TRBD1 (5 bases). Germline loops: CDR1 SGHAT, CDR2 FQNNGV. V lost 2 bases to trimming and J lost 0 bases, with 10 bases between them. The CDR3 is made up of 15 amino acids. CDR3 sequence: CASSLPGGMNTEAFF. The CDR3 DNA follows: TGTGCCAGCAGCTTACCCGGGGGTATGAACACTGAAGCTTTCTTT.

The chain carries TRBV3-1 and TRBJ2-3, with 13 bases that match TRBD2. This CDR3 is built from 15 residues. V lost 0 bases to trimming and J lost 8 bases; unmatched junction nucleotides: 2. Germline-derived CDR1 and CDR2 are LGHDT and YNNKEL (reference sequence). This CDR3 is CASSQETSGRRTQYF. The CDR3, as DNA: TGTGCCAGCAGCCAAGAGACTAGCGGGAGGCGTACGCAGTATTTT.

This clonotype came up a few times. The rearrangement links TRBV6-1 to TRBJ1-5, with 7 nucleotides matching TRBD1. This CDR3 is built from 15 residues. In germline, CDR1 is MNHNS, CDR2 SASEGT. Trimming took 4 bases from V and 2 from J; bases not matched to a gene: 5. CDR3 in DNA: TGTGCCAGCAGTGCCCGACAGGGTGGCAATCAGCCCCAGCATTTT. The encoded protein is CASSARQGGNQPQHF.

This chain connects TRBV28 to TRBJ1-3, with no clear D. The V end was cut by 7 bases, the J end by 3 bases, with 16 bases between. This CDR3 spans 15 amino acids. Germline loops: CDR1 MDHEN, CDR2 SYDVKM. CDR3 nucleotide sequence: TGTGCCAGCATGCCCGGTGGGGTGTTTGGAAACACCATATATTTT. Its protein is CASMPGGVFGNTIYF.

The chain has TRBV20-1 and TRBJ1-4; D is ambiguous. CDR1 is DFQATT and CDR2 is SNEGSKA in the germline V gene (reference sequence). Trimming left V 3 bases short and J 9 bases short, with 8 bases between. The CDR3 spans 11 residues. CDR3 residues: CSARLGQKLFF. CDR3 coding DNA: TGCAGTGCTAGGCTCGGCCAAAAACTGTTTTTT.

The chain joins TRBV27 to TRBJ1-2, with a weak D call TRBD1 (5 bases). The V gene's germline CDR1 is MNHEY and CDR2 SMNVEV (reference sequence). V was pared by 8 bases and J by 6 bases, with 19 bases between. The CDR3 has 14 amino acids. In nucleotides, the CDR3 is TGTGCCAGCGCTTCCCCGAGGGGAATACATGGCTACACCTTC. Translation: CASASPRGIHGYTF.

A few counts support this clonotype. V usage is TRBV19 and J usage is TRBJ1-1, with D unclear. The germline gives CDR1 LNHDA, CDR2 SQIVND (reference sequence). Trimming took off 2 bases at V and 2 bases at J, with 9 bases between the two ends. This CDR3 spans 14 amino acids. This chain's CDR3 is CASSINKINTEAFF. DNA of the CDR3: TGTGCCAGTAGTATAAACAAGATAAACACTGAAGCTTTCTTT.

This sequence joins TRBV27 and TRBJ1-2; no clear D gene. Germline V gene sequence: CDR1 MNHEY, CDR2 SMNVEV (reference sequence). The CDR3 runs to 15 residues. Trimming stripped 2 bases from V and 8 bases from J, with 18 bases between. The CDR3 loop reads CASSLKTGRPRGYTF. The CDR3 DNA is TGTGCCAGCAGTTTAAAAACCGGACGGCCTCGCGGCTACACCTTC.

This clonotype was detected many times. V and J are TRBV7-2 and TRBJ2-1; TRBD2 is a possible D gene (5 bases). Trimming took off 1 base at V and 10 bases at J, with 11 bases between the two ends. There are 13 residues in the CDR3. The V gene's germline CDR1 is SGHTA and CDR2 FQGNSA. The CDR3 here is CASSLVIQREQFF. The CDR3 nucleotides are TGTGCCAGCAGCTTAGTAATTCAGCGGGAGCAGTTCTTC.

The chain uses TRBV5-1 and TRBJ2-7; 7 bases agree with TRBD1. CDR3 length: 16 amino acids. Germline CDR1 and CDR2: SGHRS and YFSETQ. With 4 bases clipped from V and 1 base from J, the junction kept 11 bases outside the gene matches. The CDR3: CASSTLLGQESYEQYF. In nucleotides, the CDR3 is TGCGCCAGCAGCACGCTGCTCGGACAGGAGTCCTACGAGCAGTACTTC.

V is TRBV7-3 and J is TRBJ2-7; 8 nucleotides align to TRBD1. This CDR3 is built from 16 residues. The ends lost 4 bases at V and 2 bases at J; junction bases unmatched: 10. Per the germline V gene, CDR1 is SGHTA and CDR2 is FQGTGA. The CDR3 is CASSSGTGPKAYEQYF. The CDR3 DNA follows: TGTGCCAGCAGCTCCGGGACAGGTCCGAAAGCCTACGAGCAGTACTTC.

This clonotype was observed a single time. J is TRBJ2-7 and V is TRBV15, with unresolved D. The CDR3 extends over 15 amino acids. The germline CDR1 and CDR2 sequences are LNHNV and YYDKDF (reference sequence). Trimming took 0 bases from V and 0 from J, leaving 9 bases between them. The CDR3 is CATSREDRSSYEQYF. Here the CDR3 DNA reads TGTGCCACCAGCAGAGAGGACCGAAGCTCCTACGAGCAGTACTTC.

This clonotype was recorded only once. A much larger clone lies one base from this, so it may be a read error. The rearrangement uses TRBV6-6 and TRBJ1-3; the D is unclear. Trimming cost V 6 bases and J 0 bases, with 9 bases left between them. The V gene's germline CDR1 is MNHNY and CDR2 SVGAGI (reference sequence). CDR3 size: 14 residues. CDR3 DNA: TGTGCCAGCAGCCCGGAGAGCTCTGGAAACACCATATATTTT. This codes for CASSPESSGNTIYF.

There are a few counts of this clonotype. The chain combines TRBV10-3 with TRBJ1-5; no reliable D call. The V gene lost 2 bases and the J gene lost 0 bases, with 11 bases spanning the gap. CDR3 length equals 16 residues. Germline loops: CDR1 ENHRY, CDR2 SYGVKD. CDR3: CAISERRLYSNQPQHF. The CDR3 DNA sequence: TGTGCCATCAGTGAGCGCAGGCTATATAGCAATCAGCCCCAGCATTTT.

The rearrangement joins TRBV7-9 to TRBJ1-1; D is unclear. Germline CDR1 reads SEHNR; CDR2 reads FQNEAQ (reference sequence). V was pared by 0 bases and J by 7 bases, with 6 bases between. There are 12 residues in the CDR3. The CDR3: CASSLAYGEAFF. In DNA form, the CDR3 reads TGTGCCAGCAGCTTAGCGTACGGTGAAGCTTTCTTT.